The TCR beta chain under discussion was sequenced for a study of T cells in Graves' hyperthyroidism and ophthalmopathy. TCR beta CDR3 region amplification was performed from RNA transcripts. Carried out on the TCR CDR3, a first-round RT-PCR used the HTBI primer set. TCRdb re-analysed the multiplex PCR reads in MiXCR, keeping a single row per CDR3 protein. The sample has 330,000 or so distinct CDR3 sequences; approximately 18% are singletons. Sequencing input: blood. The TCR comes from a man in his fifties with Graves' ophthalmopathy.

The CDR3 spells CASMSGRAYIDTQYF. The DNA for the CDR3 is TGTGCCAGCATGAGCGGGAGGGCCTACATAGATACGCAGTATTTT. The chain combines TRBV28 with TRBJ2-3; 10 bases fit TRBD2. The V and J ends lost 7 bases and 5 bases, in that order; junction bases with no gene match: 9. The CDR3 length is 15 residues. Per the germline V gene, CDR1 is MDHEN and CDR2 is SYDVKM.